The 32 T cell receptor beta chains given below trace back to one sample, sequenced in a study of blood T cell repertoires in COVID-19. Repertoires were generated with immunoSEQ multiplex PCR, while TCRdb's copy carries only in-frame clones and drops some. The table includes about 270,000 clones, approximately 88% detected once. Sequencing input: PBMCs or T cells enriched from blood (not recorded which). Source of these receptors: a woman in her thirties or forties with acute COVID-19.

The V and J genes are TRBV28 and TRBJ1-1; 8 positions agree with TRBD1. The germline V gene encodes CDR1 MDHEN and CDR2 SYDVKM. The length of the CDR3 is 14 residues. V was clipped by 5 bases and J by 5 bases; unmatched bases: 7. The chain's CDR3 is CASSPLDRETEAFF. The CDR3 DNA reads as TGTGCCAGCAGTCCCTTGGACAGGGAGACTGAAGCTTTCTTT.

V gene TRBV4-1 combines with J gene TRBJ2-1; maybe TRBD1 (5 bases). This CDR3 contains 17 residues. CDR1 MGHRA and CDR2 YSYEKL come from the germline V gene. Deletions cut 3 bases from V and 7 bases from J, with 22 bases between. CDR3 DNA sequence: TGCGCCAGCAGCCATCGCGATGACAGCTCTCGTGGAAATGAGCAGTTCTTC. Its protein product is CASSHRDDSSRGNEQFF.

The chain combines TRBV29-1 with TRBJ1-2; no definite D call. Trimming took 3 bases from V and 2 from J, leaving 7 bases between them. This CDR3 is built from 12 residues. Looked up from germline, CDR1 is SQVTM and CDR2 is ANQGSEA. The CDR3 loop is CSVELRNYGYTF. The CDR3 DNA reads TGCAGCGTTGAGTTGCGAAACTATGGCTACACCTTC.

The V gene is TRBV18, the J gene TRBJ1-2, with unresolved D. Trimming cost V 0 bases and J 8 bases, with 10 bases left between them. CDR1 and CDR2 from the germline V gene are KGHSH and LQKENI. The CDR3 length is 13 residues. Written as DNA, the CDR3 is TGTGCCAGCTCACCACCGTTACCGGGGGGCTACACCTTC. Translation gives CASSPPLPGGYTF.

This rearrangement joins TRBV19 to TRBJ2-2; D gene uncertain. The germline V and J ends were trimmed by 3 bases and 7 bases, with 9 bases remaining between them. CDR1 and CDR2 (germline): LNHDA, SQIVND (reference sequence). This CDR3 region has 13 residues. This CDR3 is CASSMPTGGELFF. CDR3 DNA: TGTGCCAGTAGTATGCCCACCGGCGGGGAGCTGTTTTTT.

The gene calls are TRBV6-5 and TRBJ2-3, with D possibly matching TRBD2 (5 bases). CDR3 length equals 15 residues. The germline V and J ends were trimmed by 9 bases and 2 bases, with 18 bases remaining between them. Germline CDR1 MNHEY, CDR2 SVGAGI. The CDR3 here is CARHQKGRPTDTQYF. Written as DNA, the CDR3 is TGTGCCAGACATCAGAAAGGGAGACCCACAGATACGCAGTATTTT.

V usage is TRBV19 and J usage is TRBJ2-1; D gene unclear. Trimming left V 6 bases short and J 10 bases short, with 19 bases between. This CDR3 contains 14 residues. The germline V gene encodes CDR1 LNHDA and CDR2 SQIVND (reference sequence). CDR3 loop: CASSPGWSVGEQFF. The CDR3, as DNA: TGTGCCAGTAGCCCCGGATGGAGCGTTGGGGAGCAGTTCTTC.

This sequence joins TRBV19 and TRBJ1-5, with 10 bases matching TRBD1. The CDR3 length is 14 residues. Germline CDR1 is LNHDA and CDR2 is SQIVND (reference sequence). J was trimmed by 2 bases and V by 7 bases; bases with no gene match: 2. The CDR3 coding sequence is TGTGCCAGTAACGGACAGGGGGGCAATCAGCCCCAGCATTTT. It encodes CASNGQGGNQPQHF.

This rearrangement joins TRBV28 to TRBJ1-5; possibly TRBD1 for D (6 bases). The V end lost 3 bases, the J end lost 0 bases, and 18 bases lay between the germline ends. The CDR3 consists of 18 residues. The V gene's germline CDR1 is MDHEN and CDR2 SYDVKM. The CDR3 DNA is TGTGCCAGCAGTTTCAGAGACCTGGGACATTATAGCAATCAGCCCCAGCATTTT. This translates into CASSFRDLGHYSNQPQHF.

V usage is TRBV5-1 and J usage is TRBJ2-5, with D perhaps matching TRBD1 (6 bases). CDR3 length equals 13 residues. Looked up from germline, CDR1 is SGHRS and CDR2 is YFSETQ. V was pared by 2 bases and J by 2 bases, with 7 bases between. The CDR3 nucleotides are TGCGCCAGCAGCTTACAGGGACAAGAGACCCAGTACTTC. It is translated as CASSLQGQETQYF.

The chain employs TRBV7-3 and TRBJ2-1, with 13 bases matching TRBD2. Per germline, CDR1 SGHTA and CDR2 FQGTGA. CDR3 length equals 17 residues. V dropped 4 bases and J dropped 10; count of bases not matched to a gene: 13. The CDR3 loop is CASSSPKGTSGIFEQFF. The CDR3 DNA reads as TGTGCCAGCAGCTCTCCCAAGGGGACTAGCGGGATCTTCGAGCAGTTCTTC. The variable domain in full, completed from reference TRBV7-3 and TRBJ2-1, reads GAGVSQTPSNKVTEKGKYVELRCDPISGHTALYWYRQSLGQGPEFLIYFQGTGAADDSGLPNDRFFAVRPEGSVSTLKIQRTERGDSAVYLCASSSPKGTSGIFEQFFGPGTRLTVL.

This CDR3 is CASSDRGRSQPQHF. DNA of the CDR3: TGTGCCAGCAGTGACAGGGGGCGCAGTCAGCCCCAGCATTTT. V gene TRBV2 combines with J gene TRBJ1-5; TRBD1 matches 8 bases. The CDR3 sequence is 14 residues long. CDR1 is SNHLY and CDR2 is FYNNEI in the germline V gene. J lost 6 bases, V lost 3 bases, and 4 bases had no gene match. Using reference TRBV2 and TRBJ1-5 for the parts outside the CDR3, the full variable domain is EPEVTQTPSHQVTQMGQEVILRCVPISNHLYFYWYRQILGQKVEFLVSFYNNEISEKSEIFDDQFSVERPDGSNFTLKIRSTKLEDSAMYFCASSDRGRSQPQHFGDGTRLSIL.

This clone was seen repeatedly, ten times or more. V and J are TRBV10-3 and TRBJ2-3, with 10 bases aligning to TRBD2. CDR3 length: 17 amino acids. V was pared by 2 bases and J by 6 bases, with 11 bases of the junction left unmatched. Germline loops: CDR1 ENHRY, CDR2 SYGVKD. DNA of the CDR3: TGTGCCATCAGTGAGGCCCCCACTAGCGGGGAGGGGGATACGCAGTATTTT. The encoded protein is CAISEAPTSGEGDTQYF.

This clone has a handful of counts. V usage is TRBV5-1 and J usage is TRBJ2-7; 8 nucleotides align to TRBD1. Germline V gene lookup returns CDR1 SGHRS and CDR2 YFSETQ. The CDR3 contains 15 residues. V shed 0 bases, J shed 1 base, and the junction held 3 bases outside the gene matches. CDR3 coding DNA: TGCGCCAGCAGCTTGGGACAGGGGATTTCCTACGAGCAGTACTTC. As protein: CASSLGQGISYEQYF.

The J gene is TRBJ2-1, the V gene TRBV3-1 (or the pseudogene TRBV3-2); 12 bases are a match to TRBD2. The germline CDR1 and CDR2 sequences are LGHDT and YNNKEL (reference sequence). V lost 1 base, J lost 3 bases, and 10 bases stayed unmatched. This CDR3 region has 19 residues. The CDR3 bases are TGTGCCAGCAGCCAAGTTCCCGCGACTAGCGGGAGTTTCTACAATGAGCAGTTCTTC. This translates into CASSQVPATSGSFYNEQFF.

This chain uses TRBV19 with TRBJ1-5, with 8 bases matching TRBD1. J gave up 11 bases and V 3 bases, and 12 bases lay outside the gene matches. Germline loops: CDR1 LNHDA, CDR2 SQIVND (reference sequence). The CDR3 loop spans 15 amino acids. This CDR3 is CASSISSGGQGAQHF. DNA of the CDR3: TGTGCCAGTAGTATTAGCTCGGGCGGACAGGGTGCCCAGCATTTT.

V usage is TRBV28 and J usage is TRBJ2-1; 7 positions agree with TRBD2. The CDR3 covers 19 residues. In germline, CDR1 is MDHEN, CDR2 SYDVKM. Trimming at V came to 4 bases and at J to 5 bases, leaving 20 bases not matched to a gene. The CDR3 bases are TGTGCCAGCAGTTCCCCCCCAGCGGGATCCACCGGGCTCAACAATGAGCAGTTCTTC. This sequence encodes CASSSPPAGSTGLNNEQFF.

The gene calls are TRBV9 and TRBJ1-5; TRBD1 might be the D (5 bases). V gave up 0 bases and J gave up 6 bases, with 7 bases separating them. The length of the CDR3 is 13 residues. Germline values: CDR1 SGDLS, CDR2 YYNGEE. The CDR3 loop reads CASSVAGGQPQHF. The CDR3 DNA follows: TGTGCCAGCAGCGTAGCGGGGGGTCAGCCCCAGCATTTT.

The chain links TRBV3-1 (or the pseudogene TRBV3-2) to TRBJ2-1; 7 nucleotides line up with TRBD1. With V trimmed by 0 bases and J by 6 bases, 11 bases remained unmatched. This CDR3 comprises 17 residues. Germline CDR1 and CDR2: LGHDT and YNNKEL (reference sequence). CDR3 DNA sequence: TGTGCCAGCAGCCAAGACCCAAGACAGGGTTTCGGCAATGAGCAGTTCTTC. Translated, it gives CASSQDPRQGFGNEQFF.

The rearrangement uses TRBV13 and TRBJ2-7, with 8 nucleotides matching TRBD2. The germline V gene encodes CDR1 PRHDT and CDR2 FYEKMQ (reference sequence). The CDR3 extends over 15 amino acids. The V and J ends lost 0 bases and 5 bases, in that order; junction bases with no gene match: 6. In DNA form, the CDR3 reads TGTGCCAGCAGCTTAGGGGGGACTAGTTTAGACGAGCAGTACGTC. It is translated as CASSLGGTSLDEQYV.

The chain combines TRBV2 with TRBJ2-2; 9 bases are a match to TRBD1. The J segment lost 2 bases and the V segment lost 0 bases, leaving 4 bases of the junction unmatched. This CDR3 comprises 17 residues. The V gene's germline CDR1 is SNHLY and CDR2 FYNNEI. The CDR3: CASSEAGGQGNTGELFF. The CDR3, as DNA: TGTGCCAGCAGTGAAGCGGGGGGACAGGGTAACACCGGGGAGCTGTTTTTT.

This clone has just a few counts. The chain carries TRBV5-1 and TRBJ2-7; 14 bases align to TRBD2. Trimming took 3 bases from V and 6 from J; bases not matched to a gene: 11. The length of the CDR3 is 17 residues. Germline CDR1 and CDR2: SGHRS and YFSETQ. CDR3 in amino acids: CASSSLLTSGRAVEQYV. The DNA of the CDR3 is TGCGCCAGCAGCTCACTCCTGACTAGCGGGAGGGCGGTCGAGCAGTACGTC.

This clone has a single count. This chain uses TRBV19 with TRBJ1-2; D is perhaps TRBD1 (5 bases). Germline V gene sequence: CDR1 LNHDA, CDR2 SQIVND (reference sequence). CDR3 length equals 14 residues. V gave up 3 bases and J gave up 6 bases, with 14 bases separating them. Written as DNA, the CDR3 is TGTGCCAGTAGTATGAGCGGGGACGGTGATGGCTACACCTTC. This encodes CASSMSGDGDGYTF.

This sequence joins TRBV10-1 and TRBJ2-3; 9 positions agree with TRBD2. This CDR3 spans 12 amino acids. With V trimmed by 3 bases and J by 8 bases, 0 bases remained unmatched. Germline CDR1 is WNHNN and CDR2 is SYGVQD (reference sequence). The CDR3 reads CASSDSGSTQYF. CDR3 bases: TGCGCCAGCAGTGATAGCGGGAGTACGCAGTATTTT.

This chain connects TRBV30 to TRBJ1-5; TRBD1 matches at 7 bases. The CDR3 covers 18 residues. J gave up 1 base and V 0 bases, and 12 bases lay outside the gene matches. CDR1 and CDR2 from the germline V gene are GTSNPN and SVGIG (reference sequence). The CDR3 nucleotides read TGTGCCTGGAGTGTAGGGGCAGGGGGAAGTTCGAGCAATCAGCCCCAGCATTTT. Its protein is CAWSVGAGGSSSNQPQHF.

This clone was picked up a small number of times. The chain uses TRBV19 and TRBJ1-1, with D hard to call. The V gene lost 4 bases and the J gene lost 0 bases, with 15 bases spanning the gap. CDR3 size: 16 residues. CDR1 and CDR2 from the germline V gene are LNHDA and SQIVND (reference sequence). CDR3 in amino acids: CASSTHSGSVNTEAFF. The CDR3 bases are TGTGCCAGTAGTACCCACTCGGGATCCGTGAACACTGAAGCTTTCTTT.

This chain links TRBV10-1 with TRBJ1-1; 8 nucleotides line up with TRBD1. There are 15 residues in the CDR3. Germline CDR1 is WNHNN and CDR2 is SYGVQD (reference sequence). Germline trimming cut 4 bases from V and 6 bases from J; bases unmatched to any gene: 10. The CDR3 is CASSGTGTSGAEAFF. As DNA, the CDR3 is TGCGCCAGCAGTGGGACAGGGACCTCAGGGGCTGAAGCTTTCTTT.

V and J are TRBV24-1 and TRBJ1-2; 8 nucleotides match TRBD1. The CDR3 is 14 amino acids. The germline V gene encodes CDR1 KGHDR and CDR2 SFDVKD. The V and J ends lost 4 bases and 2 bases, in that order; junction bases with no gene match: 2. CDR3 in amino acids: CATSDGDRNYGYTF. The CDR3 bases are TGTGCCACCAGTGACGGGGACAGGAACTATGGCTACACCTTC.

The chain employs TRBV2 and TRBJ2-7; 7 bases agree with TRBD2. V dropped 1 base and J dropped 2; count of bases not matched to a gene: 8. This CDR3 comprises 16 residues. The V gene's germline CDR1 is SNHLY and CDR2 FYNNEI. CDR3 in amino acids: CASSEGIPSGAYEQYF. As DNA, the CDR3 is TGTGCCAGCAGTGAAGGGATACCTAGCGGAGCCTACGAGCAGTACTTC. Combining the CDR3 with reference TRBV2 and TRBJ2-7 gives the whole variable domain EPEVTQTPSHQVTQMGQEVILRCVPISNHLYFYWYRQILGQKVEFLVSFYNNEISEKSEIFDDQFSVERPDGSNFTLKIRSTKLEDSAMYFCASSEGIPSGAYEQYFGPGTRLTVT.

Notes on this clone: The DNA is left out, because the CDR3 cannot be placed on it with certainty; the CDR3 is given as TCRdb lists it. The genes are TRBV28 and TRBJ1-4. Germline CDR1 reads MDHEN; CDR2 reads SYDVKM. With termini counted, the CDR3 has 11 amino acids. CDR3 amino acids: CASSSSEKLFF.

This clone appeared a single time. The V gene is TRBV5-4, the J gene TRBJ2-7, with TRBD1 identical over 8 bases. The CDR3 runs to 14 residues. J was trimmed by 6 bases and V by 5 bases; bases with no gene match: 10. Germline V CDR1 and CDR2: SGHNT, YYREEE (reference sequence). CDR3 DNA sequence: TGTGCCAGCAGATACGACAGGGGCGCGGGCGAGCAGTACTTC. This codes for CASRYDRGAGEQYF. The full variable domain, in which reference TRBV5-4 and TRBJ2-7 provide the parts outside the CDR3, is ETGVTQSPTHLIKTRGQQVTLRCSSQSGHNTVSWYQQALGQGPQFIFQYYREEENGRGNFPPRFSGLQFPNYSSELNVNALELDDSALYLCASRYDRGAGEQYFGPGTRLTVT.

This chain's CDR3 is CASGRKRASGWTNTGELFF. CDR3 nucleotides: TGTGCTAGTGGTAGAAAGAGGGCTAGCGGTTGGACGAACACCGGGGAGCTGTTTTTT. This chain joins TRBV12-5 and TRBJ2-2, with 7 positions matching TRBD2. This CDR3 spans 19 amino acids. J lost 0 bases, V lost 5 bases, and 15 bases had no gene match. Germline-derived CDR1 and CDR2 are LGHNT and FRNRAP.